The subject of this entry is one TCR beta chain. The sample originates from a study of technical replicates of blood from a few donors. Using immunoSEQ multiplex PCR, the repertoire was profiled, and TCRdb retains in-frame clones only, with some absent. The sample has about 85,000 clones; roughly 94% are singletons. Germline lookup yields CDR1 SGDLS and CDR2 YYNGEE. V gave up 3 bases and J gave up 4 bases, with 7 bases separating them. CDR3 length: 13 amino acids. The sequenced sample was T cells isolated from PBMCs. The clonotype comes from a human donor in good health. This chain links TRBV9 with TRBJ1-4; D is unresolved. CDR3 sequence: CASSDSVNEKLFF. In DNA form, the CDR3 reads TGTGCCAGCAGCGACAGTGTTAATGAAAAACTGTTTTTT.